This entry features one T cell receptor (beta chain) sequence. The antigen remains undetermined. TCR beta VDJ and CDR3 profiling used genomic DNA as template. MiXCR was run by TCRdb on the reads, yielding one entry per CDR3 protein. Of 200,000 to 300,000 distinct CDR3 sequences listed, roughly 82% were seen once; the top ten hold 35% to 50%. The sequenced patients had an expansion of CD8+CD57+ cells seen by flow cytometry. With no exception, the patients had severe acquired aplastic anemia. By the time of blood sampling, patients had still received no therapy. This sample is drawn from a study of CD8+CD57+ T cells in acquired aplastic anemia. Overall study context: Quantities of DNA derived from sorted CD4+ and CD8+ cells averaged 3.2 ug.

Study-wide findings and caveats: Shared by patients and controls, 25 to 30 CD8+ CDR3s were abundant in patients.

Sequencing was performed on sorted CD4+, CD8+, or CD8+CD57+ T cells (not recorded which) from PBMCs. The receptor comes from a human donor with aplastic anemia.

CDR3 sequence reads: CASSFHSDGTALSYEQYV. The CDR3, as DNA: TGTGCCAGCAGCTTTCATAGCGACGGGACAGCCCTTTCCTACGAGCAGTACGTC. This chain links TRBV5-4 with TRBJ2-7; 7 bases fit TRBD1. The CDR3 length is 18 residues. With 2 bases clipped from V and 1 base from J, the junction kept 15 bases outside the gene matches. Germline values: CDR1 SGHNT, CDR2 YYREEE (reference sequence).